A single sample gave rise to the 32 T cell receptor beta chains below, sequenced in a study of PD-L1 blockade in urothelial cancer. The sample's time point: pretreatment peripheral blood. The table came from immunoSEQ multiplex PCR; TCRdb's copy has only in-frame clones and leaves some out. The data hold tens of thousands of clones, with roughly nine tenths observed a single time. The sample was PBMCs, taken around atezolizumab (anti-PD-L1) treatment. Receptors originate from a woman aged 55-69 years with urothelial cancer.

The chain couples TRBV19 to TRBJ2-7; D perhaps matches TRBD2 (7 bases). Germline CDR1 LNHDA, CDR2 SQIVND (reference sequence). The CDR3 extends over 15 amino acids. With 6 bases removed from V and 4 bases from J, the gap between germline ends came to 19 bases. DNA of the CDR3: TGTGCCAGTAGCCCGTTTGCGGGGGCCTTGTACGAGCAGTACTTC. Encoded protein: CASSPFAGALYEQYF.

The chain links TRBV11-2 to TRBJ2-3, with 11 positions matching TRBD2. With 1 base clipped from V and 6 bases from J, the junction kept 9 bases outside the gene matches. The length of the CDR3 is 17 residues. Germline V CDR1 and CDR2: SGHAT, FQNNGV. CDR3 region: CASSLVIAGGPGDTQYF. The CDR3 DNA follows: TGTGCCAGCAGCTTAGTTATAGCGGGAGGGCCTGGGGATACGCAGTATTTT.

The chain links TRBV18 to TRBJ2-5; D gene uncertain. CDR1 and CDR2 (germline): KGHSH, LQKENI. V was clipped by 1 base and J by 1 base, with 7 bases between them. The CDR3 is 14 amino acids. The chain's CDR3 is CASSPRAFQETQYF. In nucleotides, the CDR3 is TGTGCCAGCTCACCACGAGCCTTCCAAGAGACCCAGTACTTC.

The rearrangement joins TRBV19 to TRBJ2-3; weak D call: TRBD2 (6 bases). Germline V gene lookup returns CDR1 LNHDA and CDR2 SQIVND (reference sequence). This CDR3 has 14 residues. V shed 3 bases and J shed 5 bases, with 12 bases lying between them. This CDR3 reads CASSIGRDGDTQYF. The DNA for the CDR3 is TGTGCCAGTAGTATCGGGCGGGACGGAGATACGCAGTATTTT.

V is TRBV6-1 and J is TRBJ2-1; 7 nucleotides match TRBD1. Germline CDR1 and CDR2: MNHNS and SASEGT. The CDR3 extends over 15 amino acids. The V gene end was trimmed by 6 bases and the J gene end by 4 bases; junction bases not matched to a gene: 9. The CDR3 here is CASSEDPTGYNEQFF. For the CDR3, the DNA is TGTGCCAGCAGCGAGGACCCGACAGGGTACAATGAGCAGTTCTTC.

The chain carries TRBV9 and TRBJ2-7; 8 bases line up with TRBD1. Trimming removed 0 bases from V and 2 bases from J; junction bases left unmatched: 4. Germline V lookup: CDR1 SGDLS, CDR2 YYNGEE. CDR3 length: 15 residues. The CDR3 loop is CASSVGQGAAYEQYF. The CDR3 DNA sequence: TGTGCCAGCAGCGTAGGGCAGGGGGCCGCCTACGAGCAGTACTTC.

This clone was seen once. CDR3 DNA sequence: TGTGCCAGCAGTGAAGGACTAGCGGGAGACTACGAGCAGTACTTC. Encoded protein: CASSEGLAGDYEQYF. The gene calls are TRBV6-1 and TRBJ2-7; TRBD2 matches at 12 bases. Germline CDR1 and CDR2: MNHNS and SASEGT. The CDR3 sequence is 15 residues long. The J segment lost 3 bases and the V segment lost 1 base, leaving 1 base of the junction unmatched.

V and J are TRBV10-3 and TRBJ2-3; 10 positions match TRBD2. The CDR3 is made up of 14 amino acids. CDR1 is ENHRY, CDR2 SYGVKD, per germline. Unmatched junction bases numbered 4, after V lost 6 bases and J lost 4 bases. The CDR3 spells CAIRSGGASDTQYF. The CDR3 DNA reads TGTGCCATCAGGAGCGGGGGGGCGTCAGATACGCAGTATTTT.

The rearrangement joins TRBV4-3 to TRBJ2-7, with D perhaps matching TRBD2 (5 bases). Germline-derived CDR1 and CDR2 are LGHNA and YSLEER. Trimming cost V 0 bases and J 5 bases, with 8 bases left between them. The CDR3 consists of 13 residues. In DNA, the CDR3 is TGCGCCAGCAGCCAAGATACCGGGGACGAGCAGTACTTC. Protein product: CASSQDTGDEQYF.

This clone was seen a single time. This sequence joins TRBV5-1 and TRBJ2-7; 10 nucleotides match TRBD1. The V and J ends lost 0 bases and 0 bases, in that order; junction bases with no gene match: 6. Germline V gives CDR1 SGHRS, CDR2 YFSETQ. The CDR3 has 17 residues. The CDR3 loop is CASSLVPTGGLSYEQYF. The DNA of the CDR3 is TGCGCCAGCAGCTTGGTGCCGACAGGGGGCCTCTCCTACGAGCAGTACTTC.

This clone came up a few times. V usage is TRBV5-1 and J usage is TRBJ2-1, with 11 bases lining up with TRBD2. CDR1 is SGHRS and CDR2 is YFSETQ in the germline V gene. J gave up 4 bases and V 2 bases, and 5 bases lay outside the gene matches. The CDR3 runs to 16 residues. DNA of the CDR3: TGCGCCAGCAGCTTTACTAGCGGGGGATCATACAATGAGCAGTTCTTC. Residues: CASSFTSGGSYNEQFF.

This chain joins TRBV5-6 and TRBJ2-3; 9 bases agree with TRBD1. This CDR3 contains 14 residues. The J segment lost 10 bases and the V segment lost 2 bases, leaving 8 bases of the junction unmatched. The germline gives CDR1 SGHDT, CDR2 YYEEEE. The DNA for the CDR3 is TGTGCCAGCAGCTTTGGGACAGGGACGGTCGCGCAGTATTTT. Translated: CASSFGTGTVAQYF.

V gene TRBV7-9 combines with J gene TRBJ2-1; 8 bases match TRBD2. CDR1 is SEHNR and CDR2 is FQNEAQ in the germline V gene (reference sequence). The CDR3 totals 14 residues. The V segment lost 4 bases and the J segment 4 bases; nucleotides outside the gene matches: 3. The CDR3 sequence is CASSSEREYNEQFF. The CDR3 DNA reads TGTGCCAGCAGCTCGGAGCGGGAGTACAATGAGCAGTTCTTC.

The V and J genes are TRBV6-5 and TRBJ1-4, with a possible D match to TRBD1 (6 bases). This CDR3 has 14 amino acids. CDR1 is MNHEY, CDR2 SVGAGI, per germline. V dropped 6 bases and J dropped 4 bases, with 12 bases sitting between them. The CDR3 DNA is TGTGCCAGCAGAGAAACAGGGTTTAATGAAAAACTGTTTTTT. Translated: CASRETGFNEKLFF.

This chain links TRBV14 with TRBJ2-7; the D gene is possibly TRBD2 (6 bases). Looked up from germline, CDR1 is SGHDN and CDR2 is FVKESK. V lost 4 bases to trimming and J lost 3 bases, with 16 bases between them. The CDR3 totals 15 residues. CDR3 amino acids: CASSLLGAGFYEQYF. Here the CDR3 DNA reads TGTGCCAGCAGCCTCCTCGGGGCGGGATTCTACGAGCAGTACTTC. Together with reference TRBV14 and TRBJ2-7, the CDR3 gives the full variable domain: EAGVTQFPSHSVIEKGQTVTLRCDPISGHDNLYWYRRVMGKEIKFLLHFVKESKQDESGMPNNRFLAERTGGTYSTLKVQPAELEDSGVYFCASSLLGAGFYEQYFGPGTRLTVT.

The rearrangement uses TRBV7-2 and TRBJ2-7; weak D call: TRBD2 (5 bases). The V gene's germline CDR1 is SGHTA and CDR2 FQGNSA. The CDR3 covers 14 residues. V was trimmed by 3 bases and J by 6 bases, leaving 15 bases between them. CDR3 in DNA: TGTGCCAGCAGCTTTGGGTCTCCGAGCGGCGAGCAGTACTTC. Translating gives CASSFGSPSGEQYF.

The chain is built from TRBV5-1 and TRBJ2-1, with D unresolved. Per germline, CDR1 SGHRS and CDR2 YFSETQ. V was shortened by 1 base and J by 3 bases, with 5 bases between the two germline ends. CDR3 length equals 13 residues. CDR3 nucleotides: TGCGCCAGCAGCTTGACTAACTACAATGAGCAGTTCTTC. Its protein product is CASSLTNYNEQFF.

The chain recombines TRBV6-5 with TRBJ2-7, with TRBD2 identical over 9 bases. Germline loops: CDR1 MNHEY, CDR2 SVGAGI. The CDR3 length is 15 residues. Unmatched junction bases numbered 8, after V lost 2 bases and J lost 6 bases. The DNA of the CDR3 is TGTGCCAGCAGTTACGCGGCGGGAGGGAGCGCCGAGCAGTACTTC. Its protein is CASSYAAGGSAEQYF.

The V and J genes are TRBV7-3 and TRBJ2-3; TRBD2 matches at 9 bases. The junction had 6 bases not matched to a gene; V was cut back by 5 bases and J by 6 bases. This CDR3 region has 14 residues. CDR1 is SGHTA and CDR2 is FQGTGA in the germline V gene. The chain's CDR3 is CASSRERGADTQYF. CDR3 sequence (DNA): TGTGCCAGCAGCCGCGAGCGGGGGGCTGATACGCAGTATTTT. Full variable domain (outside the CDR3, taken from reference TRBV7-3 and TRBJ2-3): GAGVSQTPSNKVTEKGKYVELRCDPISGHTALYWYRQSLGQGPEFLIYFQGTGAADDSGLPNDRFFAVRPEGSVSTLKIQRTERGDSAVYLCASSRERGADTQYFGPGTRLTVL.

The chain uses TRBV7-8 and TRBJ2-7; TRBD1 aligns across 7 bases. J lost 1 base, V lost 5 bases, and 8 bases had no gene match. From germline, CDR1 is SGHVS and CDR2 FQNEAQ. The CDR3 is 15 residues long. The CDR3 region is CASSPGTALSYEQYF. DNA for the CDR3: TGTGCCAGCAGCCCCGGGACAGCCTTATCCTACGAGCAGTACTTC.

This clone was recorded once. The CDR3, as DNA: TGCGCCAGCAGCTTGGGGACTAGCGGGATTTACAATGAGCAGTTCTTC. Protein product: CASSLGTSGIYNEQFF. The chain joins TRBV5-1 to TRBJ2-1; 12 bases match TRBD2. The CDR3 is 16 amino acids. Per the germline V gene, CDR1 is SGHRS and CDR2 is YFSETQ. V lost 0 bases and J lost 4; bases outside the gene matches: 2.

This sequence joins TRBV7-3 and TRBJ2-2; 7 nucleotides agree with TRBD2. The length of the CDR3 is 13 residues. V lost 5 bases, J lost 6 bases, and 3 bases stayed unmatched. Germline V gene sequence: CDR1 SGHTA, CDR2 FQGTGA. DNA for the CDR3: TGTGCCAGCAGCCCGAGCGGGGCCGGGGAGCTGTTTTTT. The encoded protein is CASSPSGAGELFF. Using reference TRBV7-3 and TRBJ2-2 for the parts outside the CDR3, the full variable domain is GAGVSQTPSNKVTEKGKYVELRCDPISGHTALYWYRQSLGQGPEFLIYFQGTGAADDSGLPNDRFFAVRPEGSVSTLKIQRTERGDSAVYLCASSPSGAGELFFGEGSRLTVL.

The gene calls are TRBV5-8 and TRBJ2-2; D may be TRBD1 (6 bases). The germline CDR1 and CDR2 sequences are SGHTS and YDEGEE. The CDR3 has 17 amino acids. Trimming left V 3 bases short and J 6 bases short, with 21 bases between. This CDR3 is CASSWGTYHEGAGELFF. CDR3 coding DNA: TGTGCCAGCAGCTGGGGGACCTACCACGAGGGGGCCGGGGAGCTGTTTTTT.

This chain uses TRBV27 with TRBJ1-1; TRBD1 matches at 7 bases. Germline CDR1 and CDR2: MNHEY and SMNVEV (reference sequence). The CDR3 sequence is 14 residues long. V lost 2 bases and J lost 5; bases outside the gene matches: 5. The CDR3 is CASSLVQGHTEAFF. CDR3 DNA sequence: TGTGCCAGCAGTTTAGTACAGGGGCATACTGAAGCTTTCTTT.

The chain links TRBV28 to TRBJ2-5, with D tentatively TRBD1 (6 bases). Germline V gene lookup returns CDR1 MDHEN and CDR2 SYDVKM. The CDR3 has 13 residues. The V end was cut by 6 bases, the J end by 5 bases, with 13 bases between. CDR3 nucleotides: TGTGCCAGCAGGCTCACAGGGACGGAGACCCAGTACTTC. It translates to CASRLTGTETQYF.

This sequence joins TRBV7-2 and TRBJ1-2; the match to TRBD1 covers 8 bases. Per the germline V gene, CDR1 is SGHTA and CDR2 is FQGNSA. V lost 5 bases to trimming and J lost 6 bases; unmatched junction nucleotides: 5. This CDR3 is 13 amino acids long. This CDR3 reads CASSKDRENGYTF. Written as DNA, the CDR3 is TGTGCCAGCAGCAAGGACAGGGAGAATGGCTACACCTTC.

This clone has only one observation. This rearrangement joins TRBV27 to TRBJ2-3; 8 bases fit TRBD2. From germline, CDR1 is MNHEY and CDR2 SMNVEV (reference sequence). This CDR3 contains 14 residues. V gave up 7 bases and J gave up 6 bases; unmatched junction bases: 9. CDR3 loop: CASTRTSYMDTQYF. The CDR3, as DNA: TGTGCCAGCACTAGGACTAGCTATATGGATACGCAGTATTTT.

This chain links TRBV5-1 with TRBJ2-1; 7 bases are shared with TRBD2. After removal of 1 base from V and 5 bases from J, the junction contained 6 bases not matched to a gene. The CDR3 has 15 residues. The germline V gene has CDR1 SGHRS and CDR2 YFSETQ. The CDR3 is CASSLIAGVNNEQFF. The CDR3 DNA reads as TGCGCCAGCAGCTTGATCGCGGGAGTTAACAATGAGCAGTTCTTC. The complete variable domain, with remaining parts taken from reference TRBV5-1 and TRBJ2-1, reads KAGVTQTPRYLIKTRGQQVTLSCSPISGHRSVSWYQQTPGQGLQFLFEYFSETQRNKGNFPGRFSGRQFSNSRSEMNVSTLELGDSALYLCASSLIAGVNNEQFFGPGTRLTVL.

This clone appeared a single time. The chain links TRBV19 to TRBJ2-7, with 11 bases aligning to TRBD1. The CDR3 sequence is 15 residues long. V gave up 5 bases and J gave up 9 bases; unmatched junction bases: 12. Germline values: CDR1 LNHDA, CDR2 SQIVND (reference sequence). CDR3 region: CASSAGGGTGGLQYF. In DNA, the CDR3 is TGTGCCAGTAGTGCCGGAGGTGGGACAGGGGGGTTGCAGTACTTC.

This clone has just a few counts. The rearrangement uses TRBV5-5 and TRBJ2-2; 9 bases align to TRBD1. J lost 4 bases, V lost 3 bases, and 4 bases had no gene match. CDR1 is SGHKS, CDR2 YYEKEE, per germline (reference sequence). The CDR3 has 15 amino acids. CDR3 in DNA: TGTGCCAGCAGCTGGGGACAGGGTGGCACCGGGGAGCTGTTTTTT. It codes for CASSWGQGGTGELFF.

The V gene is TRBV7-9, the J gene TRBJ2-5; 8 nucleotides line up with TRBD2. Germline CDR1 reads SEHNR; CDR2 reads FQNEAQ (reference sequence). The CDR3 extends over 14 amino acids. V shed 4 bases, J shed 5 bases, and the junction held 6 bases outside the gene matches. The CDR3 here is CASSSSGGPETQYF. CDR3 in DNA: TGTGCCAGCAGCTCATCGGGGGGGCCTGAGACCCAGTACTTC.

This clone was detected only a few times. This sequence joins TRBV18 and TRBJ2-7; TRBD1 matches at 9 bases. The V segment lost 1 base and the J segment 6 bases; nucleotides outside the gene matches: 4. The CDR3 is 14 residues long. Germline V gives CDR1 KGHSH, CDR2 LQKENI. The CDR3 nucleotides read TGTGCCAGCTCACCACGACAGGGGGTAGCCGAGCAGTACTTC. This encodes CASSPRQGVAEQYF. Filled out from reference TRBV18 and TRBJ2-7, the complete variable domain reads NAGVMQNPRHLVRRRGQEARLRCSPMKGHSHVYWYRQLPEEGLKFMVYLQKENIIDESGMPKERFSAEFPKEGPSILRIQQVVRGDSAAYFCASSPRQGVAEQYFGPGTRLTVT.